The T cell receptor (beta chain) under discussion was sequenced for a study of blood T cell repertoires in COVID-19. Overall study: Both acute and convalescent COVID-19 samples were obtained from the United States, Italy and Spain. The cDNA or gDNA used as material had been derived from T cells, B-cell-depleted T cells, or PBMCs.

J was trimmed by 10 bases and V by 6 bases; bases with no gene match: 0. CDR3 length: 10 residues. Germline V gene sequence: CDR1 KGHSH, CDR2 LQKENI. Original data processing: The authors estimated nucleated cell counts from reference gene primer amplification. TCRdb's table, derived via immunoSEQ multiplex PCR, lists solely in-frame clones and lacks some. Clone size and V and J calls were adopted from that table, with D and trimming inferred from the DNA. This sample has almost 25,000 clones, with roughly four fifths found just once. This chain uses TRBV18 with TRBJ2-1, with TRBD1 identical over 7 bases. The receptor comes from a woman aged 70-85 years with COVID-19, enrolled during active disease. The source material was peripheral blood. CDR3 protein: CASSGQEQFF. CDR3 coding DNA: TGTGCCAGCTCGGGACAGGAGCAGTTCTTC.